The clone carrying this T cell receptor beta chain was counted a single time. This sample is drawn from a study of cytomegalovirus exposure and HLA in healthy donors. The table came from immunoSEQ multiplex PCR; TCRdb's copy has only in-frame clones and leaves some out. This table holds roughly 300,000 clones, 75% to 90% found once. J gave up 3 bases and V 1 base, and 8 bases lay outside the gene matches. The length of the CDR3 is 16 residues. The V gene's germline CDR1 is LNHNV and CDR2 YYDKDF (reference sequence). The sequence was obtained from a woman in her twenties or thirties in good health and CMV-seropositive. V is TRBV15 and J is TRBJ2-7, with 8 bases aligning to TRBD1. Source material: PBMCs. DNA for the CDR3: TGTGCCACCAGCAGAGGCCACGCAGGGGGCAGCTACGAGCAGTACTTC. Amino acids: CATSRGHAGGSYEQYF.